Detailed here is one T cell receptor beta chain. The antigen is unknown. Libraries were prepared by immunoSEQ multiplex PCR; TCRdb keeps only in-frame clonotypes and omits some of them. The data contain 80,000 or so clones, nearly 85% of them seen just once; the ten biggest clones take up around 7.5%. This record belongs to a study of OX40 agonist ivuxolimab in advanced cancers. About the study: Patient treatment consisted of intravenous ivuxolimab administration every 2 weeks at 0.01 to 10 mg/kg. Having had anti-PD-1, anti-PD-L1 or anti-CTLA-4 therapy before was allowed, and about 42% had some.

Study observations and caveats: Also showing low normalized T-cell clonal expansion were some of the nonresponders.

With baseline, cycle 4 day 1, and cycle 7 day 1 as timepoints, blood was sampled. The CDR3 is 16 amino acids. Trimming left V 0 bases short and J 0 bases short, with 9 bases between. Germline loops: CDR1 LGHNA, CDR2 YSLEER. The J gene is TRBJ2-1, the V gene TRBV4-3; perhaps TRBD2 as D (6 bases). Material: CD4+ or CD8+ T cells sorted from blood, obtained in a trial of the OX40 agonist ivuxolimab. This clonotype originated in an adult with an advanced solid tumor such as melanoma, head and neck, liver or kidney cancer. The CDR3 loop reads CASSQDWGDSYNEQFF. As DNA, the CDR3 is TGCGCCAGCAGCCAAGATTGGGGGGACTCCTACAATGAGCAGTTCTTC.